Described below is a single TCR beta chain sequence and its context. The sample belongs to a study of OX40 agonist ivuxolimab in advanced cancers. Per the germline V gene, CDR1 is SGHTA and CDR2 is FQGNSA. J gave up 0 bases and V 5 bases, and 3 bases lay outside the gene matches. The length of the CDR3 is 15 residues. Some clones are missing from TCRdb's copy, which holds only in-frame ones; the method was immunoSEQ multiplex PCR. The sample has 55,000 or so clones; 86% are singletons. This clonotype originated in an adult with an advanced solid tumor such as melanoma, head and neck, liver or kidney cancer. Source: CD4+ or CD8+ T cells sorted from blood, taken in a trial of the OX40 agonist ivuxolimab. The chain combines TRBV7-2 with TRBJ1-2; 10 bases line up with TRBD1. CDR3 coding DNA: TGTGCCAGCAGCCGGGACAGGGGCGCTAACTATGGCTACACCTTC. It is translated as CASSRDRGANYGYTF.